This T cell receptor beta chain derives from a study of T cells in Graves' hyperthyroidism and ophthalmopathy. This clonotype was recorded only once. The antigen is undetermined. Study observations and caveats: Ophthalmopathy was told apart from stable hyperthyroidism by a 13 V-J model. Most thyroid clonotypes that were expanded above 0.001 also turned up in blood.

The study left out patients who had uncontrolled infection, other autoimmune disease, pregnancy or lactation. It was 8.5 to 10 ml of fresh peripheral blood that supplied the PBMCs. Amplification of TCR beta CDR3 regions was performed using RNA transcripts as template. In the first-round RT-PCR of the TCR CDR3, the HTBI primer set was used. TCRdb re-analysed the multiplex PCR reads in MiXCR, keeping a single row per CDR3 protein. The sample gives just under 750,000 distinct CDR3 sequences, around a third of which show up once; roughly 30% is in the top ten. CDR1 and CDR2 (germline): MNHEY, SVGAGI. The germline V and J ends were trimmed by 4 bases and 5 bases, with 17 bases remaining between them. The CDR3 contains 15 residues.

Sequences were obtained from blood. The chain uses TRBV6-5 and TRBJ1-1; maybe TRBD1 (5 bases). The clonotype was recovered from a woman aged 35 to 49 with Graves' hyperthyroidism. CDR3 loop: CASSLRAGDGTEAFF. In nucleotides, the CDR3 is TGTGCCAGCAGTTTGAGGGCGGGGGATGGGACTGAAGCTTTCTTT.